This T cell receptor (beta chain) was identified during a study of post-analysis software for immune sequencing data. Of note for this clonotype: The antigen is undetermined.

The CDR3 extends over 14 amino acids. Germline V gene data show CDR1 as SQVTM and CDR2 as ANQGSEA. V lost 3 bases, J lost 6 bases, and 8 bases stayed unmatched. The authors incorporated unique molecular identifiers into the TCR beta cDNA libraries. In TCRdb, the PCR reads were re-called with MiXCR into one record per CDR3 protein. In the table there are roughly 800,000 distinct CDR3 sequences, about 57% of which are singletons. Findings and limits, study-wide: Strong co-clustering by F measure was evident for samples that had been prepared in the same batch. Controls had lower frequencies than patients of 4 or 5 TRBV segments, which included TRBV5-6, TRBV5-1 and TRBV20-1. Significantly lower normalized Chao1 diversity was seen in multiple sclerosis patients than in controls.

The chain links TRBV29-1 to TRBJ2-7; TRBD1 matches at 10 bases. This sequence was found in a girl aged 10 to 17 with multiple sclerosis. The sequenced sample consisted of blood. This chain's CDR3 is CSVDIDRGPGEQYF. As DNA, the CDR3 is TGCAGCGTTGATATCGACAGGGGGCCGGGCGAGCAGTACTTC.